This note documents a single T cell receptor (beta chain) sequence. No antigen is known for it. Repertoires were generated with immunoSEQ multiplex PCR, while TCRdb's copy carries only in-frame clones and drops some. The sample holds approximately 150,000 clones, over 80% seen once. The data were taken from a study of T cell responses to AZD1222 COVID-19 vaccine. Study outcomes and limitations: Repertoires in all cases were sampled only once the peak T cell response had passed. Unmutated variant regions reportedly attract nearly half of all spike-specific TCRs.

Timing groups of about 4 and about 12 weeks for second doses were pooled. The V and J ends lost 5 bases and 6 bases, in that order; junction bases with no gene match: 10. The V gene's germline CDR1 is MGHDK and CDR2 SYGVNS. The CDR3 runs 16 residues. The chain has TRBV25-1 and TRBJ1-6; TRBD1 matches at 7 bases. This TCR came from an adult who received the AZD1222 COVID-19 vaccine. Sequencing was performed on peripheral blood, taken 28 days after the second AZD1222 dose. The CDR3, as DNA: TGTGCCAGCAGTCCACGGACCGGGACAGTTAATTCACCCCTCCACTTT. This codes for CASSPRTGTVNSPLHF.